In this sample, the clone carrying this T cell receptor (beta chain) turned up a few times. Its antigen remains unknown. The germline V gene has CDR1 MNHNS and CDR2 SASEGT. The CDR3 loop spans 16 amino acids. V lost 4 bases to trimming and J lost 3 bases, with 19 bases between them. This specimen belongs to a study of early T cells in non-severe SARS-CoV-2 infection. Regarding the study as a whole: VDJdb-based matching was biased toward anti-spike CD8 responses and missed private and CD4 specificities.

Unique molecular identifiers were affixed to single, distinct cDNA molecules. MiXCR was run by TCRdb on the 5' RACE reads, yielding one entry per CDR3 protein. This sample has 43,000 or so distinct CDR3 sequences, with roughly 7% found just once. This sequence was found in an adult who was a healthcare worker with PCR-confirmed SARS-CoV-2 infection or an uninfected control (not recorded which). The chain couples TRBV6-1 to TRBJ2-7; D gene ambiguous. Sequenced material: whole blood. This chain's CDR3 is CASSALSRKGGYEQYF. In DNA, the CDR3 is TGTGCCAGCAGTGCCCTATCGAGGAAGGGCGGCTACGAGCAGTACTTC.